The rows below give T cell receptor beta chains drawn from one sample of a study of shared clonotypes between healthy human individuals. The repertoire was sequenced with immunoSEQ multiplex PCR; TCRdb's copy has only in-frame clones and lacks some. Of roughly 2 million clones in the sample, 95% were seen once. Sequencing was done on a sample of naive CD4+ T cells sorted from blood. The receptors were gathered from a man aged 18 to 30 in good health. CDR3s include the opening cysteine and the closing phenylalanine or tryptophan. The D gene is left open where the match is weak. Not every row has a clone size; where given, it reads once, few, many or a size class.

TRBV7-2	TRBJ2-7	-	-	TGTGCCAGCAGCTCCCGACAGACTGCGCAGTACTTC	CASSSRQTAQYF
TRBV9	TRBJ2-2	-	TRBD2	TGTGCCAGCAGCGCCGGAGCGGGACTCACCGGGGAGCTGTTTTTT	CASSAGAGLTGELFF
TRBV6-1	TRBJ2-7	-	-	TGTGCCAGCAGCGGGGAGGTCGAGCAGTACTTC	CASSGEVEQYF
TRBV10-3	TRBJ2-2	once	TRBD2	TGTGCCATCAGTGGAACCGGGGGGTACACCGGGGAGCTGTTTTTT	CAISGTGGYTGELFF
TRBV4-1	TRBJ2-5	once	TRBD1	TGCGCCAGCAGCCGAACCGGGACAGGGAATTCAGAGACCCAGTACTTC	CASSRTGTGNSETQYF
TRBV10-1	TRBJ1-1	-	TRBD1	TGCGCCAGCAGTGAGGAAGGGACAGGGAGAACGCGAGCTTTCTTT	CASSEEGTGRTRAFF
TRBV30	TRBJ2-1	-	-	TGTGCCTGGAGTATGGTGTCCCGTTCGGAGCAGTTCTTC	CAWSMVSRSEQFF
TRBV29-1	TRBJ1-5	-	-	TGCAGCGTGAGGACGGATAGCAATCAGCCCCAGCATTTT	CSVRTDSNQPQHF
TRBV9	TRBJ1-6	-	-	TGTGCCAGCAGCGCAACCCAGGGGTCACCCCTCCACTTT	CASSATQGSPLHF
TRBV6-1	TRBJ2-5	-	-	TGTGCCAGCGGAGGGACAGCAACAATCCAAGAGACCCAGTACTTC	CASGGTATIQETQYF
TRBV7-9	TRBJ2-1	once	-	TGTGCCAGCAGCCCCCGGCCAGGATTCTACAATGAGCAGTTCTTC	CASSPRPGFYNEQFF
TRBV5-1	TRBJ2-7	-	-	TGCGCCAGCAGCTTGGGGGCCCGACAGGTCAACGAGCAGTACTTC	CASSLGARQVNEQYF
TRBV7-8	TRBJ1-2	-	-	TGTGCCAGCAGCCTCTGGTCAGGGACCTATGGCTACACCTTC	CASSLWSGTYGYTF
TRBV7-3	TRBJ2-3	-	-	TGTGCCAGCAGCTTAACGCTTGAGGCTAGGGGCACAGATACGCAGTATTTT	CASSLTLEARGTDTQYF
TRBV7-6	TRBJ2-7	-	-	TGTGCCAGCAGCGTGGACACCAACTACGAGCAGTACTTC	CASSVDTNYEQYF
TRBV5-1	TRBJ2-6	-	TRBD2	TGCGCCAGCAGCTTTACTAGCGCTAGCTCTGGGGCCAACGTCCTGACTTTC	CASSFTSASSGANVLTF
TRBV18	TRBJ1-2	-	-	TGTGCCAGCTCACCACCGAACGGAGGGAGCACCTTC	CASSPPNGGSTF
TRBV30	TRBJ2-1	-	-	TGTGCCTGGAGTGCAGGACTAATTCCATCTCTCTCCTACAATGAGCAGTTCTTC	CAWSAGLIPSLSYNEQFF
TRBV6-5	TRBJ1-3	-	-	TGTGCCAGCAGTTACTCGGACTCTTCTGGAAACACCATATATTTT	CASSYSDSSGNTIYF
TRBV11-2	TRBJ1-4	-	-	TGTGCCAGCAGCTTACGTGAAAAACTGTTTTTT	CASSLREKLFF
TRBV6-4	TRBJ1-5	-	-	TGTGCCAGCAGTGAAATGGTCGGTTTGCCCCAGCATTTT	CASSEMVGLPQHF
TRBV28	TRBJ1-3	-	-	TGTGCCAGCAGTTTAGTTCTTAGCTCTGGAAACACCATATATTTT	CASSLVLSSGNTIYF
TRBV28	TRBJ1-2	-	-	TGTGCCAGCAGTTTTACCGGTTTCTATGGCTACACCTTC	CASSFTGFYGYTF
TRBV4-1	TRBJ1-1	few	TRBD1	TGCGCCAGCAGCCAAACGGACAGGGTACACACTGAAGCTTTCTTT	CASSQTDRVHTEAFF
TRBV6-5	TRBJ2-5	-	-	TGTGCCAGCAGCCAAACACAGGGACGGGAGACCCAGTACTTC	CASSQTQGRETQYF
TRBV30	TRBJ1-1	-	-	TGTGCCTGGGGCCTTCGGGCGGGGAACACTGAAGCTTTCTTT	CAWGLRAGNTEAFF
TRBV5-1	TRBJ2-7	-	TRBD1	TGCGCCAGCAGCCTGGGACAGGCGGGTGAGCAGTACTTC	CASSLGQAGEQYF
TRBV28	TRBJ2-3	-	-	TGTGCCAGCGCACCCCTAGCGCCTACTAACAAGTATTTT	CASAPLAPTNKYF
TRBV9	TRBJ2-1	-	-	TGTGCCAGCAGCGCCCTCGGGACGGTCGGTCGGAATGAGCAGTTCTTC	CASSALGTVGRNEQFF
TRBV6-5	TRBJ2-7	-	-	TGTGCCAGCAGGGCCCGGACACCAGCCTACGAGCAGTACTTC	CASRARTPAYEQYF
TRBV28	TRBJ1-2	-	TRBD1	TGTGCCAGCAGACCCCCGGGACAGGTATATGGCTACACCTTC	CASRPPGQVYGYTF
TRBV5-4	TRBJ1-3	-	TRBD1	TGTGCCAGCAGGCGGGACAGGGGATCCGGAAACACCATATATTTT	CASRRDRGSGNTIYF
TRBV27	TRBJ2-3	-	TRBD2	TGTGCCAGCAGTTTATTCGGGGTCCTAGCGGGAAGCACAGATACGCAGTATTTT	CASSLFGVLAGSTDTQYF
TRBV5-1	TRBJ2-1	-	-	TGCGCCAGCAGCTTGGATGGACTCCCCGGGGTTTTCTTC	CASSLDGLPGVFF
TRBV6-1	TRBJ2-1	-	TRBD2	TGTGCCAGCAGTGGTCTAGCGGGGTCCGACAATGAGCAGTTCTTC	CASSGLAGSDNEQFF
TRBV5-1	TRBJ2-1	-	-	TGCGCCAGCAGCTTAACAAACAATGAGCAGTTCTTC	CASSLTNNEQFF
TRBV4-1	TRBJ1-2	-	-	TGCGCCAGCAGCCAAGTAGCGCCAGGGGACGGCTACACCTTC	CASSQVAPGDGYTF
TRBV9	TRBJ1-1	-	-	TGTGCCAGCAGCCTCTTGGGGACATACACTGAAGCTTTCTTT	CASSLLGTYTEAFF
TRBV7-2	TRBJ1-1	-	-	TGTGCCAGCAGCTTCGACAACGCGAGGGGCACTGAAGCTTTCTTT	CASSFDNARGTEAFF
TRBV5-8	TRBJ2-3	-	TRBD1	TGTGCCAGCAGCCCCCAAGGGGGCAATACAGATACGCAGTATTTT	CASSPQGGNTDTQYF
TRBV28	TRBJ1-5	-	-	TGTGCCAGCAGATTGACGGAAAATCAGCCCCAGCATTTT	CASRLTENQPQHF
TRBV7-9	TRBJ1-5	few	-	TGTGCCAGCAGCTCATACCTCAACAATCAGCCCCAGCATTTT	CASSSYLNNQPQHF
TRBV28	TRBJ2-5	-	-	TGTGCCAGCAGTTTAGGCGGTGAACACCTTCAAGAGACCCAGTACTTC	CASSLGGEHLQETQYF
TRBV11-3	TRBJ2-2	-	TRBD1	TGTGCCAGCAGCCCCGACAGGGGTTCGACCGGGGAGCTGTTTTTT	CASSPDRGSTGELFF
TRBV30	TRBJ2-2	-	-	TGTGCCTTAAGCCTTCAGGGTACCGGGGAGCTGTTTTTT	CALSLQGTGELFF